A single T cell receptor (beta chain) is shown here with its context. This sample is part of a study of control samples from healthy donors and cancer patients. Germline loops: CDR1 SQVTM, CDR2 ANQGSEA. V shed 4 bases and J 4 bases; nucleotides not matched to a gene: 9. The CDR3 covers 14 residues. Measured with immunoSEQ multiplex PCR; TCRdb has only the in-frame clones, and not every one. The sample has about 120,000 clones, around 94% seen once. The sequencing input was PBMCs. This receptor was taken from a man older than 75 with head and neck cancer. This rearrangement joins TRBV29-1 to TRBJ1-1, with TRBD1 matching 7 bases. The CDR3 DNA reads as TGCAGCGTTGGCCAGCTCTCAGGGGGCACTGAAGCTTTCTTT. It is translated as CSVGQLSGGTEAFF. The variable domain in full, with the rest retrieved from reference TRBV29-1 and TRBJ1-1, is SAVISQKPSRDICQRGTSLTIQCQVDSQVTMMFWYRQQPGQSLTLIATANQGSEATYESGFVIDKFPISRPNLTFSTLTVSNMSPEDSSIYLCSVGQLSGGTEAFFGQGTRLTVV.